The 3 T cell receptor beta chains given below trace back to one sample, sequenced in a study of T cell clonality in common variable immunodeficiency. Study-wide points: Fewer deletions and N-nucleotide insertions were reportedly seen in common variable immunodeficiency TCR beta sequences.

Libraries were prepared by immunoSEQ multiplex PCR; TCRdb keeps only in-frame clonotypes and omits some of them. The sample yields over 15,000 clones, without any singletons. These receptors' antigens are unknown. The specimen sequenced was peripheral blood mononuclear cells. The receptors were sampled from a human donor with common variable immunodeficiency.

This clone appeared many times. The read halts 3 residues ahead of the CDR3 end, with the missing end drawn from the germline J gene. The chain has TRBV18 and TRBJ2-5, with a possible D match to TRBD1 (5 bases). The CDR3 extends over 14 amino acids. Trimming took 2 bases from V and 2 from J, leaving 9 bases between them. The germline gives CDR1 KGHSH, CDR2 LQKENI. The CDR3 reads CASSPGAWQETQYF. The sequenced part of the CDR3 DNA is TGTGCCAGCTCACCAGGGGCGTGGCAAGAGACC.

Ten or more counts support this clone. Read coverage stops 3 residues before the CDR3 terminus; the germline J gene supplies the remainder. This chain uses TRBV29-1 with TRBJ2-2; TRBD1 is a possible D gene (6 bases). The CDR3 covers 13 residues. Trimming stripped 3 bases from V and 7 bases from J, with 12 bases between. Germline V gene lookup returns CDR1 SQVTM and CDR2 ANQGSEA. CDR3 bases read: TGCAGCGTTGACAGGGGTTTCAGCGGGGAG. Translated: CSVDRGFSGE. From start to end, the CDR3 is CSVDRGFSGELFF.

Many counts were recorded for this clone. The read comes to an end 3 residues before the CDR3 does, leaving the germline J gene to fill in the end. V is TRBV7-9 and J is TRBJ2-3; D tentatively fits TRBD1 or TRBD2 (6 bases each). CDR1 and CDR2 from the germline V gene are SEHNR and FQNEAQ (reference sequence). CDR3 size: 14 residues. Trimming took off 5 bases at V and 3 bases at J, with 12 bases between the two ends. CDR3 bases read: TGTGCCAGCAGCAGAACAGGGAGGACAGATACG. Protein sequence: CASSRTGRTDT. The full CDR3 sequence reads CASSRTGRTDTQYF. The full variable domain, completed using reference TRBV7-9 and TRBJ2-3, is DTGVSQNPRHKITKRGQNVTFRCDPISEHNRLYWYRQTLGQGPEFLTYFQNEAQLEKSRLLSDRFSAERPKGSFSTLEIQRTEQGDSAMYLCASSRTGRTDTQYFGPGTRLTVL.